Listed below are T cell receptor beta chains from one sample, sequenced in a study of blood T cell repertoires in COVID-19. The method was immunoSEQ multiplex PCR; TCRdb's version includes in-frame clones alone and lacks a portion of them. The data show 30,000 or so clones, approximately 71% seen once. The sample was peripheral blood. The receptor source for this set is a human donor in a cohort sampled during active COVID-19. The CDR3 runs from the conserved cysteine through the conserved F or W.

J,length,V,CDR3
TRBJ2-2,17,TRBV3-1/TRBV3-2,CASSQERTGQGFGELFF
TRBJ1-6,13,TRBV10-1,CASSAQGASPLHF
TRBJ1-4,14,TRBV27,CASSPQPGSEKLFF
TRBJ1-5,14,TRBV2,CASSESGSYQPQHF
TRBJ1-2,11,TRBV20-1,CSASHSYGYTF
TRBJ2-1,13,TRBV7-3,CASSLWSGNEQFF
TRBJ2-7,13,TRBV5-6,CASSLGGLREQYF
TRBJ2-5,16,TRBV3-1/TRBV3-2,CASSQDLAGHQETQYF
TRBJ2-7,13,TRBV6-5,CASSYTAAAEQYF
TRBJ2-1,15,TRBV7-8,CASTEDRSAYNEQFF
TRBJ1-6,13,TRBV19,CAGGTGGNSPLHF
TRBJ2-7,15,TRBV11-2,CASSFWRGEAYEQYF
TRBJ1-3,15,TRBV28,CASSLLGAPGNTIYF
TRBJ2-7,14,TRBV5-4,CASSLDRFTYEQYF
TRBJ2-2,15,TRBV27,CASSRDSANTGELFF
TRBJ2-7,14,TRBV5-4,CASSSNRDSYEQYF
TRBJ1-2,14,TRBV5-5,CASSLDGANYGYTF
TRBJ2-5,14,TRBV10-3,CAISESGQETAQYF
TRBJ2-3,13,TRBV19,CASRGLARDTQYF
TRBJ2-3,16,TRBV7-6,CASSSPDSRGGDTQYF
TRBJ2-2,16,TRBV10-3,CAIRTRSGSSGGELFF
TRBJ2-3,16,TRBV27,CASSPNHPTGPGTQYF
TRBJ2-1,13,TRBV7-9,CASSLGAFNEQFF
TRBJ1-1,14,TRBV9,CASSVALDRTEAFF
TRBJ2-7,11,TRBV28,CASGNSDEQYF
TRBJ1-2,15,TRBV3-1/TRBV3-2,CASSRWDRPNYGYTF
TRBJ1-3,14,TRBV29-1,CSVDTTGAGNTIYF
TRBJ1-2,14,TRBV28,CASSLYSPNYGYTF
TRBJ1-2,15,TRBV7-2,CASSLSVDFNYGYTF
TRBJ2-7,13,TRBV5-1,CASSLTIGGEQYF
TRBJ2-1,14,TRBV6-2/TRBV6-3,CASSWTSGSDEQFF
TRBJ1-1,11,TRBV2,CASSEEGSAFF
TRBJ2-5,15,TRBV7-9,CASSWAGHLQETQYF
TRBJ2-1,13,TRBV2,CASSLAGGNEQFF
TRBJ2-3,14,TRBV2,CASLRLQGGDTQYF
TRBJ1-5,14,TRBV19,CASSIQVSNQPQHF
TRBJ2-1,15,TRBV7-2,CASSTGHNSYNEQFF
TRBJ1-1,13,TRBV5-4,CASSLAPGTEAFF